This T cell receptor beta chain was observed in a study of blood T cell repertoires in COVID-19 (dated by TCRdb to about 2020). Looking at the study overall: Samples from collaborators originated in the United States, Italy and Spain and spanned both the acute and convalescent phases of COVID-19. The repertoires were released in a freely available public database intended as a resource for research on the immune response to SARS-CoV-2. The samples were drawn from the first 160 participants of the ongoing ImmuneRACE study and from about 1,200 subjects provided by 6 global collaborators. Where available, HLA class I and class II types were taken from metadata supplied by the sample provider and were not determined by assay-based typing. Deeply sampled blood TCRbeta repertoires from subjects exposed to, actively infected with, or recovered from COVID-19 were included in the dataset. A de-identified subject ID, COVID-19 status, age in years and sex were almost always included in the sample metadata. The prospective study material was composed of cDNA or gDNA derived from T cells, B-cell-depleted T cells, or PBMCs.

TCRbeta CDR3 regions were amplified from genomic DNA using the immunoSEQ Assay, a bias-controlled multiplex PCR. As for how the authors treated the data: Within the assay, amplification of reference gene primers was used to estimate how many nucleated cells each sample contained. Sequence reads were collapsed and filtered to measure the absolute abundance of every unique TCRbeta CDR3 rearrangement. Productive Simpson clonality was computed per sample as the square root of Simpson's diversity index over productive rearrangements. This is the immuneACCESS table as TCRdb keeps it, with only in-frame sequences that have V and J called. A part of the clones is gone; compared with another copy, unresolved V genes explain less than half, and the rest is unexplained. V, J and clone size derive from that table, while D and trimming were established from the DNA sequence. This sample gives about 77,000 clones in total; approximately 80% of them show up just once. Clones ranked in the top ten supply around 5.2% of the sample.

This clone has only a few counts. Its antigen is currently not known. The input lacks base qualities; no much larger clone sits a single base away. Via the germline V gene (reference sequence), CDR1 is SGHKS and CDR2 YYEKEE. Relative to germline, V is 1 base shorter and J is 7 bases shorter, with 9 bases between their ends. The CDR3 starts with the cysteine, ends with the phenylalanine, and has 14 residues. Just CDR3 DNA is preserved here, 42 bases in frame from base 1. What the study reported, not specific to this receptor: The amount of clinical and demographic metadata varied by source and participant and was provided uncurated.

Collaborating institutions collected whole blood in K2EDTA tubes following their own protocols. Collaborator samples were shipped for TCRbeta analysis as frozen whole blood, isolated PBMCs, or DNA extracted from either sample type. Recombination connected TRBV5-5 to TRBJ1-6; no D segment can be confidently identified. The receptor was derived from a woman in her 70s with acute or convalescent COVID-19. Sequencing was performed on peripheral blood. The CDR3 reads CASSLSGWNSPLHF. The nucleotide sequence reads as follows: TGTGCCAGCAGCTTGTCCGGTTGGAATTCACCCCTCCACTTT.